The 4 T cell receptor beta chains below were found in one sample sequenced in a study of cytomegalovirus exposure and HLA in healthy donors. Researchers ran the PCR with 60 Vbeta and 13 Jbeta primers. Assay used: immunoSEQ multiplex PCR; TCRdb lists only in-frame clones, some missing. This table has under 200,000 clones, 80% appearing once. The specimen was PBMCs. The receptors here all came from a woman in her forties or fifties in good health and CMV-seropositive.

The table lists this clone with a count of one. The chain combines TRBV7-2 with TRBJ1-2, with D uncertain. The CDR3 is made up of 15 amino acids. V lost 7 bases and J lost 6, with 21 bases in between. CDR1 SGHTA and CDR2 FQGNSA come from the germline V gene. The CDR3, as DNA: TGTGCCAGCACCTCCCCGACGGGGTTTTGGCATGGCTACACCTTC. Amino acid sequence: CASTSPTGFWHGYTF.

The chain joins TRBV28 to TRBJ2-3, with TRBD2 as a possible D gene (7 bases). The CDR3 sequence is 15 residues long. Trimming shortened V by 2 bases and J by 2 bases, and 11 bases separated the two germline ends. Germline V gene lookup returns CDR1 MDHEN and CDR2 SYDVKM. Here the CDR3 reads CASSLGGAYTDTQYF. The CDR3 nucleotides read TGTGCCAGCAGTTTAGGGGGGGCTTACACAGATACGCAGTATTTT.

The chain links TRBV7-2 to TRBJ2-7; D may be TRBD1 (6 bases). From germline, CDR1 is SGHTA and CDR2 FQGNSA. Trimming shortened V by 2 bases and J by 0 bases, and 11 bases separated the two germline ends. The CDR3 loop spans 15 amino acids. CDR3 nucleotide sequence: TGTGCCAGCAGCTTACAGGGGACCTCCTCCTACGAGCAGTACTTC. Protein: CASSLQGTSSYEQYF.

The rearrangement joins TRBV5-1 to TRBJ2-1; D possibly corresponds to TRBD1 (6 bases). Looked up from germline, CDR1 is SGHRS and CDR2 is YFSETQ. The CDR3 length is 17 residues. The V gene lost 4 bases and the J gene lost 8 bases, with 25 bases spanning the gap. The CDR3 spells CASSRRTGTRQRDEQFF. CDR3 DNA sequence: TGCGCCAGCAGCCGGAGGACGGGGACAAGGCAGAGGGATGAGCAGTTCTTC.